This entry features one T cell receptor beta chain sequence. These data come from a study of T cells in Graves' hyperthyroidism and ophthalmopathy. CDR3 length: 15 amino acids. Trimming at V came to 5 bases and at J to 2 bases, leaving 6 bases not matched to a gene. Per germline, CDR1 MNHEY and CDR2 SMNVEV (reference sequence). Amplification targeted TCR beta CDR3 regions from RNA transcripts. HTBI primers were the set used in a first-round RT-PCR of the TCR CDR3. TCRdb re-called the multiplex PCR reads with MiXCR, one entry per CDR3 protein. The sample shows 360,000 or so distinct CDR3 sequences, 15% to 20% of them seen only once.

The receptor was derived from a woman aged 40 to 49 with Graves' ophthalmopathy. Sequenced: blood. This chain links TRBV27 with TRBJ2-5, with 9 bases identical to TRBD1. This chain's CDR3 is CASSEGQGGQETQYF. For the CDR3, the DNA is TGTGCCAGCAGTGAGGGACAGGGTGGGCAAGAGACCCAGTACTTC.